Listed below are T cell receptor beta chains from one sample, sequenced in a study of T cell clonotyping in hematopoietic cell transplantation. TCRdb's copy holds only in-frame clones and misses some; the assay was immunoSEQ multiplex PCR. The repertoire holds about 10,000 clones, with 40% to 65% as singletons. The sample here was peripheral blood mononuclear cells, taken 100 days after allogeneic stem cell transplant. These receptors were obtained from a female patient aged 50-59 years who had an allogeneic stem cell transplant from an unrelated donor, so the T cells may come from the graft donor. Some clones in this sample may be carry-over from other donors' samples. The CDR3 runs from the conserved cysteine through the conserved F or W. D genes are given only for firm matches. Size tells how often a clone was seen (once, few, many) or the class of an expanded clone, and some rows leave it out.

d_gene	v_gene	j_gene	abundance	CDR3nt	CDR3aa
-	TRBV6-1	TRBJ1-2	-	TGTGCCAGCAGCCAGGGCTATGGCTACACCTTC	CASSQGYGYTF
-	TRBV5-1	TRBJ1-4	-	TGCGCCAGCAGCTTGGTGGCAGACTTAACTAATGAAAAACTGTTTTTT	CASSLVADLTNEKLFF
TRBD1	TRBV7-9	TRBJ2-1	few	TGTGCCAGCAGCCCCTGGACAGGGGACAATGAGCAGTTCTTC	CASSPWTGDNEQFF
TRBD1	TRBV7-2	TRBJ2-1	few	TGTGCCAGCAGCTTACAGGGGGTATACAATGAGCAGTTCTTC	CASSLQGVYNEQFF
-	TRBV25-1	TRBJ2-3	-	TGTGCCAGCAGGAGGGGAGGAGATACGCAGTATTTT	CASRRGGDTQYF
-	TRBV6-5	TRBJ2-2	-	TGTGCCAGCAGTTACTCGTTGGCAGGGAACACCGAGGAGCTGTTTTTT	CASSYSLAGNTEELFF
-	TRBV30	TRBJ1-3	-	TGTGCCTGGAGGGCCATTGGAAACACCATATATTTT	CAWRAIGNTIYF
-	TRBV5-4	TRBJ1-3	few	TGTGCCAGCAGCCTAGGAGGTACCGGAAACACCATATATTTT	CASSLGGTGNTIYF
TRBD1	TRBV9	TRBJ2-1	-	TGTGCCAGCAGCTCCGACAGGGGGCAGTTCTTC	CASSSDRGQFF
TRBD1	TRBV5-1	TRBJ1-4	few	TGCGCCAGCAGCTTTGGACGGGACAGGGCGGGGGAAAAACTGTTTTTT	CASSFGRDRAGEKLFF
TRBD1	TRBV30	TRBJ1-5	-	TGTGCCTGGAGTGTCGGACAGGGGATTCAGCCCCAGCATTTT	CAWSVGQGIQPQHF
-	TRBV6-6	TRBJ2-5	-	TGTGCCAGCAGTCTACGTGGGGCAGGCGGAAAGACCCAGTACTTC	CASSLRGAGGKTQYF
TRBD2	TRBV2	TRBJ2-7	-	TGTGCCAGCAGCCCGACTAGCGGGGTGGGCGAGCAGTACTTC	CASSPTSGVGEQYF
-	TRBV6-5	TRBJ1-5	few	TGTGCCAGCAGTTTGCAGGGGACGCAGCCCCAGCATTTT	CASSLQGTQPQHF
-	TRBV25-1	TRBJ2-2	-	TGTGCCAGCAGTTTCACCGGGGAGCTGTTTTTT	CASSFTGELFF
TRBD1	TRBV15	TRBJ1-2	-	TGTGCCACCAGTCCCGGTCGGACAGGGGGTCGGAGCTATGGCTACACCTTC	CATSPGRTGGRSYGYTF
-	TRBV25-1	TRBJ1-5	-	TGTGCCAGCAGTGAATCGGGCGGCACATATAGCAATCAGCCCCAGCATTTT	CASSESGGTYSNQPQHF
-	TRBV27	TRBJ1-2	-	TGTGCCAGCAGTAAGGGGCACGGCTACACCTTC	CASSKGHGYTF
-	TRBV30	TRBJ2-7	-	TGTGCCTGGAGTGTCCACAGGAGGGGGGACTACGAGCAGTACTTC	CAWSVHRRGDYEQYF
TRBD1	TRBV5-6	TRBJ1-2	-	TGTGCCAGCAGCTCGGACAGGGACGGGCACACCTTC	CASSSDRDGHTF
TRBD1	TRBV7-8	TRBJ1-5	few	TGTGCCAGCAGCCAGGAGGGGGCCAGTCAGCCCCAGCATTTT	CASSQEGASQPQHF
-	TRBV27	TRBJ1-6	medium-sized	TGTGCCAGCAGTCCCCTTGGGGCCAACTCACCCCTCCACTTT	CASSPLGANSPLHF
TRBD2	TRBV6-5	TRBJ2-7	-	TGTGCCAGCAGTGCAGGACTAGCGATAAACGAGCAGTACTTC	CASSAGLAINEQYF
-	TRBV19	TRBJ1-2	-	TGTGCCAGTAGTATAGGCACGTGGGCGGCCCATGGCTACACCTTC	CASSIGTWAAHGYTF
-	TRBV28	TRBJ1-6	-	TGTGCCAGCAGTCCCTCGACCCGGGGTTATAATTCACCCCTCCACTTT	CASSPSTRGYNSPLHF
-	TRBV6-6	TRBJ1-5	-	TGTGCCAGCAGTTACGAGGCACCTTACAATCAGCCCCAGCATTTT	CASSYEAPYNQPQHF
-	TRBV6-5	TRBJ1-1	-	TGTGCCAGCAGCGTACAGGGATATAACACTGAAGCTTTCTTT	CASSVQGYNTEAFF
TRBD2	TRBV5-1	TRBJ2-5	-	TGCGCCAGCAGCCAAGGACTAGCGGGAGGCCAAGAGACCCAGTACTTC	CASSQGLAGGQETQYF
TRBD1	TRBV19	TRBJ1-5	-	TGTGCCAGTAGTCTAGGGACAGGGGCCAATCAGCCCCAGCATTTT	CASSLGTGANQPQHF
-	TRBV6-5	TRBJ2-5	-	TGTGCCAGCAGCCCCGGAGAGACCCAGTACTTC	CASSPGETQYF
-	TRBV6-4	TRBJ2-2	-	TGTGCCAGCAGTGAGAATCAGGGTTCCGGGGAGCTGTTTTTT	CASSENQGSGELFF
TRBD1	TRBV2	TRBJ2-7	few	TGTGCCAGCAGTGATTTTTCGTCGGGACAGGGGCTGAACGAGCAGTACTTC	CASSDFSSGQGLNEQYF
TRBD1	TRBV5-6	TRBJ2-7	-	TGTGCCAGCAGCTGGCCGGGACAGGGGGCTAACGAGCAGTACTTC	CASSWPGQGANEQYF
-	TRBV7-2	TRBJ2-1	-	TGTGCCAGCACAAAACGTCAGAACAATGAGCAGTTCTTC	CASTKRQNNEQFF
TRBD1	TRBV6-5	TRBJ1-6	once	TGTGCCAGCAGTTCCGGGACAGATTCACCCCTCCACTTT	CASSSGTDSPLHF
TRBD1	TRBV11-1	TRBJ1-1	few	TGTGCCAGCAGTCCACTCGGGACAGCCCTCAACACTGAAGCTTTCTTT	CASSPLGTALNTEAFF
-	TRBV29-1	TRBJ2-2	-	TGCAGCGTTGACCCTAGTTCGGCCGGGGAGCTGTTTTTT	CSVDPSSAGELFF
-	TRBV28	TRBJ2-7	-	TGTGCCAGCAGTTTCGATGGGCGGGCGAAGCAGTACTTC	CASSFDGRAKQYF
TRBD2	TRBV7-6	TRBJ2-5	-	TGTGCCACAACTCGGGAAGCGGGGGGGATGGAGACCCAGTACTTC	CATTREAGGMETQYF
TRBD1	TRBV4-1	TRBJ1-6	few	TGCGCCAGCAGCCAAGATAGAGGACAGGGTCAGGCCCTCCACTTT	CASSQDRGQGQALHF
-	TRBV30	TRBJ2-5	-	TGTGCCTGGAGTAGCGGATCCCGGGAGACCCAGTACTTC	CAWSSGSRETQYF
-	TRBV6-4	TRBJ2-6	few	TGTGCCAGCAGTGAGGACAACTCTGGGGCCAACGTCCTGACTTTC	CASSEDNSGANVLTF
-	TRBV30	TRBJ1-1	-	TGTGCCTGGAGTACGGGGCCTGAGACTGAAGCTTTCTTT	CAWSTGPETEAFF
-	TRBV5-1	TRBJ2-7	-	TGCGCCAGCAGCTTGGAACGTCACGAGCAGTACTTC	CASSLERHEQYF
-	TRBV30	TRBJ1-5	-	TGTGCCTGGAGGGGGGACAGCAATCAGCCCCAGCATTTT	CAWRGDSNQPQHF
TRBD1	TRBV30	TRBJ2-1	-	TGTGCCTGGCCTCCGGGACAGGGGTTCGTTGAGCAGTTCTTC	CAWPPGQGFVEQFF
TRBD1	TRBV28	TRBJ1-5	-	TGTGCCAGCAGCGGTCGACAGGGATACGTTAGCAATCAGCCCCAGCATTTT	CASSGRQGYVSNQPQHF
TRBD2	TRBV29-1	TRBJ2-7	-	TGCAGCGCTAGCGGTCCATACGAGCAGTACTTC	CSASGPYEQYF
-	TRBV10-3	TRBJ2-2	few	TGTGCCATCAGTGATGGGGGCTGGACCGGGGAGCTGTTTTTT	CAISDGGWTGELFF
-	TRBV30	TRBJ1-1	-	TGTGCCTGGAGTGTGGGATCGGGCACTGAAGCTTTCTTT	CAWSVGSGTEAFF